Listed below are T cell receptor beta chains from one sample, sequenced in a study of CD4+ T cells in melanoma. TCRdb's table, derived via immunoSEQ multiplex PCR, lists solely in-frame clones and lacks some. The sample gives over 100,000 clones, around 92% of which show up once; 3% to 4% is in the top ten. Sequenced input: peripheral blood. The origin of the receptors is a human donor with melanoma. The conserved cysteine and the conserved F or W are not part of the CDR3 here. The order of the fields is CDR3 protein, J gene, V gene.

CDR3: ASSPTGAGSYGYT; J: TRBJ1-2; V: TRBV9
CDR3: ASSPQLTNEKLF; J: TRBJ1-4; V: TRBV11-2
CDR3: ASSLALWGETQY; J: TRBJ2-5; V: TRBV5-8
CDR3: ASSFGGETQY; J: TRBJ2-5; V: TRBV7-9
CDR3: ASSQLDRGETQY; J: TRBJ2-5; V: TRBV23-1
CDR3: ASSLSRGSGEAF; J: TRBJ1-1; V: TRBV27
CDR3: ASSPQREETQY; J: TRBJ2-5; V: TRBV18
CDR3: AWSVMGSGGYT; J: TRBJ1-2; V: TRBV30
CDR3: ASIGGRQNTEAF; J: TRBJ1-1; V: TRBV19
CDR3: ASSLSAYTEAF; J: TRBJ1-1; V: TRBV7-9
CDR3: ASSLERSSLNEQF; J: TRBJ2-1; V: TRBV7-6
CDR3: ASSQSIRGQDYEQY; J: TRBJ2-7; V: TRBV10-1
CDR3: ASHGLRYEQY; J: TRBJ2-7; V: TRBV6-5
CDR3: ASSLEAAGETQY; J: TRBJ2-5; V: TRBV7-2
CDR3: ASSIQSGGFGETQY; J: TRBJ2-5; V: TRBV5-1